This T cell receptor beta chain was sequenced during a study of OX40 agonist ivuxolimab in advanced cancers. Assay used: immunoSEQ multiplex PCR; TCRdb lists only in-frame clones, some missing. The table includes about 40,000 clones, about nine tenths detected once. Germline values: CDR1 MNHEY, CDR2 SMNVEV (reference sequence). This CDR3 comprises 14 residues. The ends were cut back, 6 bases at V and 2 bases at J, with 11 bases in the middle. The sequence derives from an adult with an advanced solid tumor such as melanoma, head and neck, liver or kidney cancer. The J gene is TRBJ2-1, the V gene TRBV27; perhaps TRBD1 as D (5 bases). The sequencing used CD4+ or CD8+ T cells sorted from blood, collected in a trial of the OX40 agonist ivuxolimab. The chain's CDR3 is CASRWGMTYNEQFF. For the CDR3, the DNA is TGTGCCAGCAGATGGGGCATGACCTACAATGAGCAGTTCTTC.